This T cell receptor (beta chain) was observed in a study of long-term antiretroviral therapy in people with HIV. An immunoSEQ assay, version v3.0, was performed at survey level. This table comes from immunoSEQ multiplex PCR, and its TCRdb copy is limited to in-frame clones, with some not included. The sample yields 15,000 to 20,000 clones, 70% to 90% seen once. This receptor was obtained from a man aged 18 to 35 with HIV. Sequencing was performed on unsorted PBMCs, taken 0.1 years before starting antiretroviral therapy.

In nucleotides, the CDR3 is TGTGCCTGGAGTACCCTTGGGGACGGCGCCTACGAGCAGTACTTC. Translating it yields CAWSTLGDGAYEQYF. The V and J genes are TRBV30 and TRBJ2-7; D possibly uses TRBD1 or TRBD2 (5 bases each). V was cut by 2 bases and J by 2 bases, with 16 bases left in between. Germline V gene data show CDR1 as GTSNPN and CDR2 as SVGIG (reference sequence). The CDR3 loop spans 15 amino acids.